The T cell receptor (beta chain) described here comes from a study of T cells after yellow fever vaccination. The table lists this clonotype with a few counts. MiXCR was run by TCRdb on the 5' RACE reads, yielding one entry per CDR3 protein. Of 600,000 to 750,000 distinct CDR3 sequences listed, around 12% are singletons. The length of the CDR3 is 16 residues. Per germline, CDR1 SGHTA and CDR2 FQGNSA. Unmatched junction bases numbered 6, after V lost 1 base and J lost 7 bases. The sequenced sample was PBMCs, obtained on the day of the yellow fever booster vaccination. The clonotype originates from a man aged 25 to 40 who received the YFV17D yellow fever vaccine. V is TRBV7-2 and J is TRBJ2-1; 11 positions match TRBD2. The CDR3 loop is CASSLELAGVGNEQFF. The DNA of the CDR3 is TGTGCCAGCAGCTTAGAACTAGCGGGAGTTGGGAATGAGCAGTTCTTC.